The rows below give T cell receptor beta chains drawn from one sample of a study of T-cell memory formation after mild COVID-19. TCRdb reanalysed the 5' RACE reads using MiXCR and keeps one entry per CDR3 protein. The repertoire includes around 200,000 distinct CDR3 sequences, just over 9.5% of them detected once, and roughly 4% sits in the top ten. Sequencing was carried out using PBMCs or a T cell subset sorted from them (not recorded which). The source is a man between 18 and 35 years old who had mild COVID-19 (a few samples of this study predate the infection). Cell type and time point are not known. Each CDR3 is given without its conserved first and last residue. Each record gives: V gene, J gene, CDR3 protein.

v_call: TRBV7-2
j_call: TRBJ1-6
cdr3_aa: ASGDRVNSPLH

v_call: TRBV2
j_call: TRBJ1-5
cdr3_aa: ASSSNRGNQPQH

v_call: TRBV7-3
j_call: TRBJ2-3
cdr3_aa: ASSPKRGITDTQY

v_call: TRBV10-3
j_call: TRBJ2-7
cdr3_aa: AIGLSYEQY

v_call: TRBV5-1
j_call: TRBJ2-1
cdr3_aa: ASSPRTDSYNEQF

v_call: TRBV24-1
j_call: TRBJ1-2
cdr3_aa: ATSDPGTGGHYGYT

v_call: TRBV3-2
j_call: TRBJ2-7
cdr3_aa: ASSQEVRDEQY

v_call: TRBV5-1
j_call: TRBJ2-7
cdr3_aa: ASSVGQGLHEQY

v_call: TRBV7-9
j_call: TRBJ1-2
cdr3_aa: ASRGQGGGYT

v_call: TRBV12-3/TRBV12-4
j_call: TRBJ2-1
cdr3_aa: ASTRPRGRSSYNEQF